This T cell receptor beta chain was sequenced during a study of blood T cell repertoires in COVID-19. Study-level background: Sites across the United States, Italy and Spain contributed samples from acute and convalescent COVID-19. In each case, the material was cDNA or gDNA derived from T cells, B-cell-depleted T cells, or PBMCs.

Generated by immunoSEQ multiplex PCR, the TCRdb table keeps only in-frame clones and is missing some. The data hold around 130,000 clones, with roughly 84% observed a single time. Sequenced material: peripheral blood. The TCR comes from a man between 60 and 75 years old with acute or convalescent COVID-19.

In nucleotides, the CDR3 is TGTGCCTGGAGTGTACTTAGCTCCTACGAGCAGTACTTC. Amino acids: CAWSVLSSYEQYF. The chain combines TRBV30 with TRBJ2-7; no clear D gene. V was pared by 0 bases and J by 0 bases, with 6 bases between. There are 13 residues in the CDR3. Looked up from germline, CDR1 is GTSNPN and CDR2 is SVGIG (reference sequence).